The clone carrying this TCR beta chain was picked up a small number of times. This sample is part of a study of patients and donors after allogeneic stem cell transplantation. One entry per CDR3 protein results from TCRdb running MiXCR on the RT-PCR reads. Of roughly 940,000 distinct CDR3 sequences detected, about a sixth appear once; the ten largest clones hold 5% to 6.5%. Trimming took 1 base from V and 10 from J, leaving 17 bases between them. The CDR3 totals 14 residues. Germline lookup yields CDR1 DFQATT and CDR2 SNEGSKA (reference sequence). Sample: blood, either unsorted or a sorted T cell fraction (not recorded which). The chain uses TRBV20-1 and TRBJ2-1; no reliable D call. This receptor was obtained from a human donor who was either an allogeneic HSCT recipient or a stem cell or donor lymphocyte infusion donor (not recorded which). It is not recorded whose cells these are; they may come from a transplant donor. This CDR3 reads CSARGGSAVREQFF. The CDR3 coding sequence is TGCAGTGCTAGAGGAGGTAGTGCGGTAAGAGAGCAGTTCTTC.